These 21 T cell receptor beta chains originate from one sample sequenced in a study of shared clonotypes between healthy human individuals. Sequencing used immunoSEQ multiplex PCR; TCRdb keeps in-frame clones, though not all of them. In the table there are fewer than 850,000 clones, approximately 75% of which are singletons. Material for sequencing was memory CD4+ T cells sorted from blood. Described subset: CD45RA-negative fraction. The receptors derive from a woman between 25 and 40 years old in good health.

Details on this clone: A much larger clone differs from this one at a single base, so this may be a read error. The sample holds other DNA sequences that translate to the same CDR3. The chain employs TRBV5-1 and TRBJ2-1; 7 bases line up with TRBD1. The V gene end was trimmed by 3 bases and the J gene end by 0 bases; junction bases not matched to a gene: 3. The germline gives CDR1 SGHRS, CDR2 YFSETQ. The length of the CDR3 is 15 residues. The CDR3, as DNA: TGCGCCAGCAGCTCCGACAGGGCCTCCTACAATGAGCAGTTCTTC. Translated: CASSSDRASYNEQFF.

Worth noting for this clone: Other DNA sequences in this sample translate to the same CDR3. The chain links TRBV7-2 to TRBJ1-1; TRBD1 aligns across 8 bases. This CDR3 has 13 residues. With 5 bases clipped from V and 3 bases from J, the junction kept 2 bases outside the gene matches. The V gene's germline CDR1 is SGHTA and CDR2 FQGNSA. The CDR3 is CASSVQGDTEAFF. The CDR3 region has the DNA TGTGCCAGCAGCGTACAGGGGGACACTGAAGCTTTCTTT.

The chain recombines TRBV18 with TRBJ2-7, with 7 bases matching TRBD2. Germline V lookup: CDR1 KGHSH, CDR2 LQKENI. After removal of 1 base from V and 0 bases from J, the junction contained 0 bases not matched to a gene. This CDR3 spans 14 amino acids. The CDR3 is CASSPRTSSYEQYF. The CDR3 DNA follows: TGTGCCAGCTCACCACGGACTAGCTCCTACGAGCAGTACTTC.

The chain links TRBV30 to TRBJ2-1; TRBD2 matches at 11 bases. The CDR3 is made up of 15 amino acids. Trimming at V came to 2 bases and at J to 4 bases, leaving 4 bases not matched to a gene. Germline assignment: CDR1 GTSNPN and CDR2 SVGIG (reference sequence). The CDR3 region is CAWSSGTSGYNEQFF. Here the CDR3 DNA reads TGTGCCTGGAGTTCCGGGACTAGCGGATACAATGAGCAGTTCTTC.

V and J are TRBV28 and TRBJ2-5; D remains ambiguous. CDR3 length: 11 residues. Per germline, CDR1 MDHEN and CDR2 SYDVKM. V gave up 6 bases and J gave up 3 bases, with 5 bases separating them. For the CDR3, the DNA is TGTGCCAGCAGGAAAAAAGAGACCCAGTACTTC. Its protein is CASRKKETQYF.

The rearrangement links TRBV18 to TRBJ2-6; TRBD1 agrees at 7 bases. CDR1 is KGHSH, CDR2 LQKENI, per germline. After removal of 1 base from V and 1 base from J, the junction contained 7 bases not matched to a gene. There are 18 residues in the CDR3. CDR3 nucleotide sequence: TGTGCCAGCTCACCACAGGGGGCGAGTGTATCTGGGGCCAACGTCCTGACTTTC. This gives the protein CASSPQGASVSGANVLTF.

There are a few counts of this clone. The rearrangement joins TRBV11-3 to TRBJ2-1; D may be TRBD1 or TRBD2 (6 bases each). Trimming removed 5 bases from V and 8 bases from J, with 19 bases in between. CDR1 SGHNT and CDR2 YENEEA come from the germline V gene. The CDR3 has 15 residues. The chain's CDR3 is CASSPGTFGGHEQFF. The CDR3 nucleotides are TGTGCCAGCAGCCCTGGGACATTCGGGGGTCATGAGCAGTTCTTC.

The chain uses TRBV7-3 and TRBJ2-3, with 11 bases identical to TRBD2. CDR3 length equals 14 residues. V lost 4 bases, J lost 8 bases, and 5 bases stayed unmatched. Germline V gene lookup returns CDR1 SGHTA and CDR2 FQGTGA. CDR3 protein: CASSSLAGAPTQYF. The DNA of the CDR3 is TGTGCCAGCAGCTCACTAGCGGGAGCTCCTACGCAGTATTTT.

This clone was seen a handful of times. The chain couples TRBV27 to TRBJ2-2; D uncertain. The CDR3 covers 14 residues. In germline, CDR1 is MNHEY, CDR2 SMNVEV (reference sequence). Trimming removed 5 bases at V and 0 bases at J, with 7 bases between. In DNA form, the CDR3 reads TGTGCCAGCAGTCGGCAGCCGAACACCGGGGAGCTGTTTTTT. Its translation: CASSRQPNTGELFF.

This chain links TRBV7-9 with TRBJ2-3; 8 bases align to TRBD2. V shed 1 base, J shed 5 bases, and the junction held 17 bases outside the gene matches. The CDR3 loop spans 19 amino acids. CDR1 is SEHNR and CDR2 is FQNEAQ in the germline V gene (reference sequence). The CDR3 coding sequence is TGTGCCAGCAGCTTAGGGGTCGGAGGGAGCGGGAGAGTAAAAGATACGCAGTATTTT. It translates to CASSLGVGGSGRVKDTQYF.

This clone was detected only a few times. V and J are TRBV25-1 and TRBJ2-2; 10 nucleotides line up with TRBD1. Germline assignment: CDR1 MGHDK and CDR2 SYGVNS. Trimming took 4 bases from V and 3 from J; bases not matched to a gene: 2. This CDR3 is built from 15 residues. As DNA, the CDR3 is TGTGCCAGCAGTGGGGGGACAGGGGACACCGGGGAGCTGTTTTTT. It specifies CASSGGTGDTGELFF.

The CDR3 protein is CSGGGGYNEQFF. The CDR3 bases are TGCAGCGGCGGCGGCGGCTACAATGAGCAGTTCTTC. V and J are TRBV29-1 and TRBJ2-1, with D unresolved. This CDR3 is 12 amino acids long. The germline V gene has CDR1 SQVTM and CDR2 ANQGSEA. V lost 7 bases to trimming and J lost 3 bases, with 10 bases between them.

CDR3 amino acids: CASTHPPTDTQYF. The CDR3 DNA follows: TGCGCCAGCACCCACCCGCCCACAGATACGCAGTATTTT. The J gene is TRBJ2-3, the V gene TRBV5-1; D remains ambiguous. Germline CDR1 SGHRS, CDR2 YFSETQ. The CDR3 extends over 13 amino acids. V lost 6 bases and J 2 bases, leaving 10 bases between the germline ends.

The chain carries TRBV9 and TRBJ2-1, with unresolved D. This CDR3 is 12 amino acids long. V was cut by 3 bases and J by 7 bases, with 8 bases left in between. Germline V lookup: CDR1 SGDLS, CDR2 YYNGEE. The CDR3 spells CASSATVNEQFF. CDR3 DNA sequence: TGTGCCAGCAGCGCCACAGTAAATGAGCAGTTCTTC.

The V gene is TRBV6-6, the J gene TRBJ2-1, with 9 positions matching TRBD2. The germline V gene encodes CDR1 MNHNY and CDR2 SVGAGI (reference sequence). Trimming took 5 bases from V and 5 from J; bases not matched to a gene: 4. The CDR3 is 14 residues long. CDR3 sequence reads: CASSLAGRNNEQFF. DNA of the CDR3: TGTGCCAGCAGTCTAGCGGGACGCAACAATGAGCAGTTCTTC.

The J gene is TRBJ2-7, the V gene TRBV11-2; D is perhaps TRBD2 (5 bases). Germline V CDR1 and CDR2: SGHAT, FQNNGV. This CDR3 is 18 amino acids long. Trimming removed 0 bases at V and 0 bases at J, with 18 bases between. For the CDR3, the DNA is TGTGCCAGCAGCTTAGAGGGCCCCCCGGAGGCCGGCTCCTACGAGCAGTACTTC. Its protein is CASSLEGPPEAGSYEQYF.

The gene calls are TRBV11-2 and TRBJ1-1; D is unclear. The germline V and J ends were trimmed by 0 bases and 3 bases, with 8 bases remaining between them. CDR1 and CDR2 from the germline V gene are SGHAT and FQNNGV. The CDR3 sequence is 14 residues long. The CDR3 DNA reads as TGTGCCAGCAGCTTAGAGGTCCGGGACACTGAAGCTTTCTTT. This translates into CASSLEVRDTEAFF. Full variable domain (outside the CDR3, taken from reference TRBV11-2 and TRBJ1-1): EAGVAQSPRYKIIEKRQSVAFWCNPISGHATLYWYQQILGQGPKLLIQFQNNGVVDDSQLPKDRFSAERLKGVDSTLKIQPAKLEDSAVYLCASSLEVRDTEAFFGQGTRLTVV.

V usage is TRBV28 and J usage is TRBJ2-1; possible D gene TRBD2, 5 bases. Germline CDR1 and CDR2: MDHEN and SYDVKM. The CDR3 has 18 residues. V lost 3 bases, J lost 4 bases, and 22 bases lay in between. The CDR3 here is CASSFPHAQKGAYNEQFF. In nucleotides, the CDR3 is TGTGCCAGCAGTTTCCCCCACGCTCAAAAGGGAGCGTACAATGAGCAGTTCTTC. The variable domain in full, completed from reference TRBV28 and TRBJ2-1, reads DVKVTQSSRYLVKRTGEKVFLECVQDMDHENMFWYRQDPGLGLRLIYFSYDVKMKEKGDIPEGYSVSREKKERFSLILESASTNQTSMYLCASSFPHAQKGAYNEQFFGPGTRLTVL.

The V and J genes are TRBV5-1 and TRBJ2-7, with D possibly being TRBD1 (7 bases). Germline loops: CDR1 SGHRS, CDR2 YFSETQ. The CDR3 is made up of 17 amino acids. With 0 bases removed from V and 2 bases from J, the gap between germline ends came to 18 bases. The CDR3 DNA is TGCGCCAGCAGCTTGGCCGGAGGGGGCACTCTGACCTACGAGCAGTACTTC. Amino acid sequence: CASSLAGGGTLTYEQYF. Supplemented by reference TRBV5-1 and TRBJ2-7, the full variable domain reads KAGVTQTPRYLIKTRGQQVTLSCSPISGHRSVSWYQQTPGQGLQFLFEYFSETQRNKGNFPGRFSGRQFSNSRSEMNVSTLELGDSALYLCASSLAGGGTLTYEQYFGPGTRLTVT.

This clone was seen a few times. This sequence joins TRBV5-4 and TRBJ1-2; 11 bases are shared with TRBD1. The trim removed 4 bases at V and 4 bases at J, leaving 6 bases unmatched. Germline CDR1 and CDR2: SGHNT and YYREEE (reference sequence). There are 15 residues in the CDR3. The CDR3: CASSGPGQGVYGYTF. CDR3 DNA sequence: TGTGCCAGCAGCGGACCGGGACAGGGGGTCTATGGCTACACCTTC.

V is TRBV7-6 and J is TRBJ2-2; 10 bases align to TRBD2. The CDR3 has 18 residues. V lost 2 bases to trimming and J lost 0 bases; unmatched junction nucleotides: 6. Germline V CDR1 and CDR2: SGHVS, FNYEAQ. The CDR3 loop reads CASSLRTSGDPNTGELFF. In DNA form, the CDR3 reads TGTGCCAGCAGCTTACGAACTAGCGGGGACCCGAACACCGGGGAGCTGTTTTTT.